This T cell receptor (beta chain) was recorded in a study of T-cell memory formation after mild COVID-19. Study overall: Largely, the TCR clusters proved donor specific. Whole-study results and caveats: Contracting CD4+ clones lay largely in CM and EM, with CD8+ ones residing in EMRA. A subset of responding clones appeared in pre-infection memory, suggesting cross-reactive memory joined.

5'RACE primed at constant segments yielded TCR alpha and TCR beta cDNA libraries bearing sample barcodes and UMIs. TCRdb called the 5' RACE reads again in MiXCR, with one record for every CDR3 protein. The sample includes about 600,000 distinct CDR3 sequences, approximately 21% of them seen just once. This clonotype showed up just a few times. The antigen remains unidentified. The CDR3 runs 13 residues. CDR1 is GTSNPN, CDR2 SVGIG, per germline (reference sequence). Trimming cost V 0 bases and J 5 bases, with 11 bases left between them. This TCR was recovered from an adult woman who had mild COVID-19 (a few samples of this study predate the infection). Cell type and time point are not known. The rearrangement joins TRBV30 to TRBJ2-7; D perhaps matches TRBD1 (5 bases). The sequenced sample was PBMCs or a T cell subset sorted from them (not recorded which). CDR3 DNA: TGTGCCTGGAGTGTGATGGGGCTAGACGAGCAGTACTTC. Translated: CAWSVMGLDEQYF.